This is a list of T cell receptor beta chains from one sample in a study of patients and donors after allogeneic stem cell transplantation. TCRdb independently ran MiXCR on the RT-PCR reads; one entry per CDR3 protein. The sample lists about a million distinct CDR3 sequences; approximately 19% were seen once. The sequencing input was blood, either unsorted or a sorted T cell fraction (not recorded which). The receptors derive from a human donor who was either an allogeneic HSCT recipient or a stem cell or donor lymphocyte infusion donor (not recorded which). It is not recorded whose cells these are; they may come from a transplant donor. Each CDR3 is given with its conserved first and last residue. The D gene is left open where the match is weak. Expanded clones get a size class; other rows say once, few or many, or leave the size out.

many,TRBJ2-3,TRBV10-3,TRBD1,CAISESRTGTDTQYF,TGTGCCATCAGTGAATCCAGGACAGGGACAGATACGCAGTATTTT
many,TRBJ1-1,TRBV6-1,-,CASSEGRNTEAFF,TGTGCCAGCAGTGAGGGCAGGAACACTGAAGCTTTCTTT
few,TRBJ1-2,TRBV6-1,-,CASSASDRPLGYGYTF,TGTGCCAGCAGTGCTTCAGACAGACCCCTCGGATATGGCTACACCTTC
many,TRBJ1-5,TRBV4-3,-,CASSQDRGPQHF,TGCGCCAGCAGCCAAGATAGAGGGCCCCAGCATTTT
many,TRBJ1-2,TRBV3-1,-,CASSQVPGRNYGYTF,TGTGCCAGCAGCCAAGTCCCAGGGCGCAACTATGGCTACACCTTC
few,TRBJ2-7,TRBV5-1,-,CASSLGGMSYEQYF,TGCGCCAGCAGCTTGGGGGGAATGTCGTACGAGCAGTACTTC
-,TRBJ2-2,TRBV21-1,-,CASSKDRGHTGELFF,TGTGCCAGCAGCAAAGATAGGGGGCACACCGGGGAGCTGTTTTTT
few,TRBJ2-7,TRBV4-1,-,CASSRVVIGAYYEQYF,TGCGCCAGCAGCCGAGTTGTGATCGGGGCGTACTACGAGCAGTACTTC
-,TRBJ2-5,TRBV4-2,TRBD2,CASSQELAGGQETQYF,TGTGCCAGCAGCCAAGAACTAGCGGGGGGGCAAGAGACCCAGTACTTC
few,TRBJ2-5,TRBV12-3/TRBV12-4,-,CASSLGRGQLQETQYF,TGTGCCAGCAGTTTAGGGCGGGGGCAACTCCAAGAGACCCAGTACTTC
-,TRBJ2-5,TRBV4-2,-,CASSQDGRAETQYF,TGTGCCAGCAGCCAAGATGGAAGGGCGGAGACCCAGTACTTC
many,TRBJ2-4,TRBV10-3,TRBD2,CAISESGTSGTKKNIQYF,TGTGCCATCAGTGAGTCAGGGACTAGCGGGACTAAGAAAAACATTCAGTACTTC
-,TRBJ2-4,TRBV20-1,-,CSARGRSLGAKNIQYF,TGCAGTGCTAGGGGACGATCCTTGGGGGCCAAAAACATTCAGTACTTC
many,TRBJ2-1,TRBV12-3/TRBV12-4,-,CASSPLVTNEQFF,TGTGCCAGCAGTCCTCTAGTTACAAATGAGCAGTTCTTC
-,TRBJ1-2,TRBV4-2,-,CASSQEEGVNYGYTF,TGTGCCAGCAGCCAAGAAGAGGGGGTCAACTATGGCTACACCTTC
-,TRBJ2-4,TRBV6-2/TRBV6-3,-,CASSNRPQAVAKNIQYF,TGTGCCAGCAGTAATCGTCCCCAAGCGGTAGCCAAAAACATTCAGTACTTC
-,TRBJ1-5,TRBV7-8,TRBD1,CASYRGSPGVDQPQHF,TGTGCCAGTTACAGGGGGTCCCCGGGCGTGGATCAGCCCCAGCATTTT
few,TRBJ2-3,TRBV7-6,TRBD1,CASSLGSQGAKDTQYF,TGTGCCAGCAGCTTAGGTAGCCAGGGGGCAAAGGATACGCAGTATTTT
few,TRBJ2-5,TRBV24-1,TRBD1,CATSGGDRQETQYF,TGTGCCACCAGTGGCGGGGACAGGCAAGAGACCCAGTACTTC
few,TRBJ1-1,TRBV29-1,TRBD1,CSVGPFGTGDTEAFF,TGCAGCGTTGGCCCCTTCGGGACAGGTGACACTGAAGCTTTCTTT
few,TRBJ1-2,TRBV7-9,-,CASSLDGSHGYTF,TGTGCCAGCAGCTTAGACGGGAGCCATGGCTACACCTTC
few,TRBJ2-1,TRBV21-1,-,CASSKGTSGRPRRDNEQFF,TGTGCCAGCAGCAAAGGGACTAGCGGGAGACCCCGAAGAGACAATGAGCAGTTCTTC
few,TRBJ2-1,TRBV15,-,CATSRDGRGDNEQFF,TGTGCCACCAGCAGAGATGGCCGCGGTGACAATGAGCAGTTCTTC
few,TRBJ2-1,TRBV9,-,CASSDRVRGNEQFF,TGTGCCAGCAGCGACCGGGTCCGTGGGAATGAGCAGTTCTTC
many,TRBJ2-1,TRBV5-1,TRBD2,CASSLGAGGGGEQFF,TGCGCCAGCAGCTTGGGAGCGGGAGGAGGCGGTGAGCAGTTCTTC
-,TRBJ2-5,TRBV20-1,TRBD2,CSARDQSGGLETQYF,TGCAGTGCTAGAGATCAAAGCGGGGGATTGGAGACCCAGTACTTC
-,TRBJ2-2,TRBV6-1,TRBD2,CASRTREASNTGELFF,TGTGCCAGCAGGACGCGGGAGGCATCGAACACCGGGGAGCTGTTTTTT
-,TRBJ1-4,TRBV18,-,CASSPRTTNEKLFF,TGTGCCAGCTCACCACGGACCACTAATGAAAAACTGTTTTTT
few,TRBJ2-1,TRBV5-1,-,CASSLEAYREANEQFF,TGCGCCAGCAGCTTGGAAGCGTACAGGGAGGCCAATGAGCAGTTCTTC
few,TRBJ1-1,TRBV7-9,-,CASSNRGIGYTEAFF,TGTGCCAGCAGCAATAGGGGGATTGGGTACACTGAAGCTTTCTTT
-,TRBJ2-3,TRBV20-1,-,CSARQGLDTQYF,TGCAGTGCTAGACAGGGGTTGGATACGCAGTATTTT
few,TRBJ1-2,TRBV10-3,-,CAISFGPGESPGYTF,TGTGCCATCAGTTTCGGTCCGGGGGAATCCCCCGGCTACACCTTC
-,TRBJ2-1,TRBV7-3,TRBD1,CASSLSRTGVYNEQFF,TGTGCCAGCAGCTTATCCCGGACAGGGGTCTACAATGAGCAGTTCTTC
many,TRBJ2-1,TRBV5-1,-,CASSFHYGEQFF,TGCGCCAGCAGCTTCCACTACGGTGAGCAGTTCTTC
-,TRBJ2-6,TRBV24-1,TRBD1,CATSDHRGSGANVLTF,TGTGCCACCAGTGATCACAGGGGTAGTGGGGCCAACGTCCTGACTTTC
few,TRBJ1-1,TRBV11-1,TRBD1,CASRNLRGQQAFF,TGTGCCAGCCGAAACCTTAGGGGACAGCAAGCTTTCTTT
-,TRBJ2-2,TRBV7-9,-,CASSKWGPGTGELFF,TGTGCCAGCAGCAAGTGGGGGCCGGGCACCGGGGAGCTGTTTTTT
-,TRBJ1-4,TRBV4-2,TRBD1,CASRHITGGSATNEKLFF,TGTGCCAGCAGACACATAACAGGGGGATCCGCAACTAATGAAAAACTGTTTTTT
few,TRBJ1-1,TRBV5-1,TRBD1,CASSLNRGRVNTEAFF,TGCGCCAGCAGCTTGAATAGGGGGCGGGTGAACACTGAAGCTTTCTTT
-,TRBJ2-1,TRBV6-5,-,CASSYWRNNEQFF,TGTGCCAGCAGTTATTGGAGAAACAATGAGCAGTTCTTC
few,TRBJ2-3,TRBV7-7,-,CASSLVPWDTQYF,TGTGCTAGCAGCTTGGTTCCGTGGGATACGCAGTATTTT
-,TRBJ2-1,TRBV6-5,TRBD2,CASSYGRLAAYNEQFF,TGTGCCAGCAGTTACGGGAGACTAGCGGCTTACAATGAGCAGTTCTTC
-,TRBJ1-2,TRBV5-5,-,CASSLSRAPSYGYTF,TGTGCCAGCAGCTTATCCAGGGCACCCTCCTATGGCTACACCTTC
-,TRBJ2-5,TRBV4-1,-,CASRVHAEGRETQYF,TGCGCCAGCAGGGTACATGCTGAGGGGAGGGAGACCCAGTACTTC
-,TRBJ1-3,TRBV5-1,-,CATRGGPGNTIYF,TGCGCCACCAGGGGTGGTCCTGGAAACACCATATATTTT
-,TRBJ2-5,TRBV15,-,CATSNRGLRQETQYF,TGTGCCACCAGTAACCGGGGACTGCGGCAAGAGACCCAGTACTTC
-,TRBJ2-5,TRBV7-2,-,CASSPPLTSQETQYF,TGTGCCAGCAGCCCACCCTTGACAAGCCAAGAGACCCAGTACTTC
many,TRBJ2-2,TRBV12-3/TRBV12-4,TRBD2,CASSSSTLAGVNTGELFF,TGTGCCAGCAGTTCATCCACCTTAGCGGGAGTGAACACCGGGGAGCTGTTTTTT
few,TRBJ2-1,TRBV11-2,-,CASSSSHSQFF,TGTGCCAGCAGCTCCTCCCACTCGCAGTTCTTC
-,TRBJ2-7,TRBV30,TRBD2,CAWRVAGTSGPYEQYF,TGTGCCTGGAGAGTGGCTGGGACTAGCGGACCCTACGAGCAGTACTTC
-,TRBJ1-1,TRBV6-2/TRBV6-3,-,CASSYSVGLGDTEAFF,TGTGCCAGCAGTTACTCGGTCGGGTTGGGGGACACTGAAGCTTTCTTT
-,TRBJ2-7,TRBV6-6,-,CASRDSGLYEQYF,TGTGCCAGCAGAGACAGCGGATTATACGAGCAGTACTTC